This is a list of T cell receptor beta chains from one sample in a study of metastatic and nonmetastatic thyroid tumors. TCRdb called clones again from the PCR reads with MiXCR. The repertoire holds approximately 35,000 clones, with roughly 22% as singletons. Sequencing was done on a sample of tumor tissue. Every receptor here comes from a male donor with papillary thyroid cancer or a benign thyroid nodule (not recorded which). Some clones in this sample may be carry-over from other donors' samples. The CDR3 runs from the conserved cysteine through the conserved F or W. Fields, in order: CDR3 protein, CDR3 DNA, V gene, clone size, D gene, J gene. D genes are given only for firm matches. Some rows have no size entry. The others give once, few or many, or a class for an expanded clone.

CSGDYTDTQYF TGCAGCGGCGACTACACAGATACGCAGTATTTT TRBV29-1 many - TRBJ2-3
CASSGTGKSYEQYF TGTGCCAGCAGTGGCACAGGGAAGTCGTACGAGCAGTACTTC TRBV6-1 medium-sized - TRBJ2-7
CASSLKFATQGAVKKYYGYTF TGTGCCAGCAGTTTAAAATTCGCAACACAGGGGGCCGTAAAAAAATATTATGGCTACACCTTC TRBV28 medium-sized TRBD1 TRBJ1-2
CASSLGWTVLSTDTQYF TGTGCCAGCAGCTTAGGGTGGACAGTCCTAAGCACAGATACGCAGTATTTT TRBV11-1 - - TRBJ2-3
CASIYRDTGELFF TGTGCCAGCATTTATCGGGACACCGGGGAACTGTTTTTT TRBV6-2/TRBV6-3 - - TRBJ2-2
CASSRGSGQPQHF TGTGCCAGCAGCCGTGGATCCGGTCAGCCCCAGCATTTT TRBV14 many - TRBJ1-5
CASSYSVHQGHEQYF TGTGCCAGCAGTTACTCAGTCCACCAAGGCCACGAGCAGTACTTC TRBV6-5 few - TRBJ2-7
CASSSGQAYNEQFF TGCGCCAGCTCCTCGGGACAGGCCTACAATGAGCAGTTCTTC TRBV5-1 once TRBD1 TRBJ2-1
CASSLPGPYNSPLHF TGTGCCAGCAGCTTACCGGGTCCCTATAATTCACCCCTCCACTTT TRBV11-2 many - TRBJ1-6
CSARDGTRGRETKYF TGCAGTGCTAGAGACGGGACTAGAGGGAGAGAGACCAAGTACTTC TRBV20-1 - TRBD2 TRBJ2-5
CSVDFWQGHKAFF TGCAGCGTTGATTTCTGGCAGGGGCACAAGGCTTTCTTT TRBV29-1 many - TRBJ1-1
CASRVGTAGGRATEAFF TGTGCCAGCAGAGTCGGAACGGCAGGGGGTCGAGCCACTGAAGCTTTCTTT TRBV6-1 - TRBD1 TRBJ1-1
CAWSRTRAANSPLHF TGTGCCTGGAGCCGGACGCGGGCGGCTAATTCACCCCTCCACTTT TRBV30 - - TRBJ1-6
CASSQRQGGNQPQHF TGCGCCAGCAGTCAAAGACAGGGGGGGAATCAGCCCCAGCATTTT TRBV10-1 many TRBD1 TRBJ1-5
CASSPPRAASYEQYF TGTGCCAGCTCACCACCTCGTGCAGCTTCATACGAGCAGTACTTC TRBV18 - - TRBJ2-7
CASSFGVQSDLTQYF TGTGCCAGCAGCTTTGGTGTGCAGTCAGATCTTACGCAGTATTTT TRBV5-8 few - TRBJ2-3
CASSLRTGNTEAFF TGTGCCAGCAGCCTAAGAACGGGGAACACTGAAGCTTTCTTT TRBV3-1 many - TRBJ1-1
CASSLMGYEQYF TGTGCCAGCAGCTTAATGGGCTACGAGCAGTACTTC TRBV5-5 many - TRBJ2-7
CASRPFGTGALITEAFF TGTGCCAGCAGACCCTTTGGGACAGGGGCTCTTATAACTGAAGCTTTCTTT TRBV28 medium-sized TRBD1 TRBJ1-1
CASSLGAGNLYEQYF TGTGCCAGCAGCTTAGGGGCAGGCAACCTCTACGAGCAGTACTTC TRBV7-2 - - TRBJ2-7
CSARKGSMNTEAFF TGCAGTGCTAGAAAGGGAAGTATGAACACTGAAGCTTTCTTT TRBV20-1 many - TRBJ1-1
CSVEDVRLPEQFF TGCAGCGTTGAAGATGTCCGGTTGCCTGAGCAGTTCTTC TRBV29-1 many - TRBJ2-1
CASSLSGNEQFF TGTGCCAGCAGTTTATCGGGGAATGAGCAGTTCTTC TRBV27 many - TRBJ2-1
CASTSWLAGGLRYNEQFF TGTGCCAGCACCAGTTGGCTAGCGGGAGGTCTAAGGTACAATGAGCAGTTCTTC TRBV11-1 - TRBD2 TRBJ2-1
CSVEDVDRGQRQYF TGCAGCGTTGAAGACGTGGACAGGGGCCAAAGGCAGTACTTC TRBV29-1 - TRBD1 TRBJ2-7
CASRDRINEKLFF TGTGCCAGCAGGGACAGAATTAATGAAAAACTGTTTTTT TRBV2 many - TRBJ1-4
CASSFSGRFQETQYF TGTGCCAGCAGCTTTAGCGGGAGGTTCCAAGAGACCCAGTACTTC TRBV7-6 - TRBD2 TRBJ2-5
CASSTTSGRASSYNEQFF TGTGCCAGCAGCACAACTAGCGGGAGGGCAAGCTCCTACAATGAGCAGTTCTTC TRBV28 many TRBD2 TRBJ2-1
CSAPGLSREQYF TGCAGTGCTCCCGGACTCTCGAGGGAGCAGTACTTC TRBV20-1 many - TRBJ2-7
CASSSSGEGYTF TGTGCCAGCAGTTCCTCCGGGGAGGGCTACACCTTC TRBV28 many - TRBJ1-2
CASSQNPTGFDEQFF TGCGCCAGCAGCCAAAACCCGACAGGGTTTGATGAGCAGTTCTTC TRBV4-1 many TRBD1 TRBJ2-1
CASSYANSPLHF TGTGCCAGCAGTTACGCTAATTCACCCCTCCACTTT TRBV6-6 few - TRBJ1-6
CATSREGQGALLGYTF TGTGCCACCAGCAGAGAAGGACAGGGGGCTTTACTCGGCTACACCTTC TRBV15 many TRBD1 TRBJ1-2
CASSPGSSGNEQFF TGCGCCAGCAGTCCTGGGAGTTCTGGGAATGAGCAGTTCTTC TRBV5-1 many - TRBJ2-1
CSARPGALNEQYF TGCAGTGCTAGACCGGGGGCCCTTAACGAGCAGTACTTC TRBV20-1 many - TRBJ2-7
CASSPSGVNEQFF TGTGCCAGCAGCCCTTCGGGAGTCAATGAGCAGTTCTTC TRBV9 - - TRBJ2-1
CASRGGGYYEQYF TGTGCCAGTAGAGGAGGCGGATACTACGAGCAGTACTTC TRBV19 few - TRBJ2-7
CASSQDLGSSSAGTEAFF TGCGCCAGCAGCCAAGATCTCGGCAGTTCATCGGCGGGCACTGAAGCTTTCTTT TRBV4-3 few - TRBJ1-1
CASSSDRVVGELFF TGTGCCAGCAGCTCGGACAGGGTAGTCGGGGAGCTGTTTTTT TRBV5-6 many TRBD1 TRBJ2-2
CASSVGQDYGYTF TGTGCCAGCAGCGTCGGACAGGACTATGGCTACACCTTC TRBV7-8 - TRBD1 TRBJ1-2
CASSLGGRADTQYF TGTGCCAGCAGCTTGGGAGGGAGGGCCGATACGCAGTATTTT TRBV5-8 many TRBD2 TRBJ2-3
CASSLRTTLREITYEQYF TGTGCCAGCAGTTTAAGGACCACACTCCGGGAAATTACCTACGAGCAGTACTTC TRBV27 few - TRBJ2-7
CSAISGISSYNEQFF TGCAGTGCTATTAGCGGGATAAGCTCCTACAATGAGCAGTTCTTC TRBV20-1 many TRBD2 TRBJ2-1
CASSQVGAGVGNEQFF TGTGCCAGCAGCCAAGTCGGAGCGGGAGTGGGCAATGAGCAGTTCTTC TRBV14 - TRBD2 TRBJ2-1
CATAGTGVSDTQYF TGTGCCACCGCCGGGACAGGGGTCTCAGATACGCAGTATTTT TRBV24-1 many TRBD1 TRBJ2-3
CASSNLDRQETQYF TGTGCCAGCAGCAACCTAGACAGACAAGAGACCCAGTACTTC TRBV5-5 many - TRBJ2-5
CATSRDARGEGFGGYTF TGTGCCACCAGCAGAGATGCCCGAGGGGAGGGGTTCGGTGGCTACACCTTC TRBV11-1 - - TRBJ1-2
CASSLDRGTWETQYF TGTGCCAGCAGCTTAGATCGGGGGACGTGGGAGACCCAGTACTTC TRBV11-2 many - TRBJ2-5
CASRQTGASTDTQYF TGTGCCAGCAGACAGACAGGGGCTAGCACAGATACGCAGTATTTT TRBV7-9 many TRBD1 TRBJ2-3